Each of the 16 T cell receptor beta chains below was sequenced from the same sample in a study of PD-L1 blockade in urothelial cancer. Described time point: peripheral blood 6 weeks after treatment start. The data were produced by immunoSEQ multiplex PCR, yet TCRdb's version contains in-frame clones alone and is incomplete. The table records 40,000 to 45,000 clones, 80% to 90% of them present only once. Sequencing was performed on PBMCs, taken around atezolizumab (anti-PD-L1) treatment. Receptors were obtained from a man between 60 and 75 years old with urothelial cancer.

This chain connects TRBV21-1 to TRBJ1-5; the D call in the table, TRBD1, was not verified against the DNA. TRBV21-1 is assigned pseudogene status. The CDR3 spans 16 residues. CDR3 amino acids: CASSFWGGEADQPQHF. CDR3 bases: TGTGCCAGCAGCTTCTGGGGCGGAGAGGCGGATCAGCCCCAGCATTTT.

The chain couples TRBV28 to TRBJ2-2, with 8 bases matching TRBD1. This CDR3 is 15 amino acids long. The V gene's germline CDR1 is MDHEN and CDR2 SYDVKM. The trim removed 4 bases at V and 3 bases at J, leaving 4 bases unmatched. CDR3 amino acids: CASSYMTGDTGELFF. In nucleotides, the CDR3 is TGTGCCAGCAGTTACATGACAGGGGACACCGGGGAGCTGTTTTTT.

This clone was observed a single time. This chain uses TRBV7-2 with TRBJ2-1; 9 nucleotides line up with TRBD2. The CDR3 length is 16 residues. J was trimmed by 2 bases and V by 1 base; bases with no gene match: 3. From germline, CDR1 is SGHTA and CDR2 FQGNSA. In DNA form, the CDR3 reads TGTGCCAGCAGCTTAGTCGGCGGGGGGGCCTACAATGAGCAGTTCTTC. Translation: CASSLVGGGAYNEQFF.

The table lists this clone with a count of one. The DNA for the CDR3 is TGTGCCAGCAGCCTTCAATCTCCACAGGGGGACCCTAACTATGGCTACACCTTC. Amino acids: CASSLQSPQGDPNYGYTF. The rearrangement links TRBV21-1 to TRBJ1-2; TRBD1, as called in the table, went unchecked against the DNA. TRBV21-1 is designated a pseudogene. The CDR3 runs 18 residues.

The V gene is TRBV5-8, the J gene TRBJ1-1, with D perhaps TRBD1 (5 bases). Trimming removed 0 bases from V and 3 bases from J, with 21 bases in between. Germline V gives CDR1 SGHTS, CDR2 YDEGEE. The CDR3 totals 18 residues. The CDR3 sequence: CASSLVVGQGGGYTEAFF. The CDR3 nucleotides are TGTGCCAGCAGCTTGGTGGTCGGGCAGGGTGGAGGGTACACTGAAGCTTTCTTT.

This rearrangement joins TRBV5-1 to TRBJ2-5; 7 nucleotides agree with TRBD2. The CDR3 is made up of 15 amino acids. The germline V gene encodes CDR1 SGHRS and CDR2 YFSETQ. V trimming: 0 bases; J trimming: 2 bases; junction bases outside the gene matches: 4. The CDR3: CASSLGGGGQETQYF. The DNA for the CDR3 is TGCGCCAGCAGCTTGGGGGGCGGGGGACAAGAGACCCAGTACTTC.

CDR3: CASSVALQGNGYTF. The CDR3 coding sequence is TGTGCCAGCAGCGTAGCTTTACAGGGAAATGGCTACACCTTC. J is TRBJ1-2 and V is TRBV9, with a weak D call TRBD1 (6 bases). Per germline, CDR1 SGDLS and CDR2 YYNGEE. V lost 0 bases and J lost 6, with 12 bases in between. CDR3 size: 14 residues.

Worth noting for this clone: The conserved phenylalanine or tryptophan is not found at the CDR3 terminus, so this likely reflects a read error. The DNA is left out, because the CDR3 cannot be placed on it with certainty; the CDR3 is given as TCRdb lists it. The chain carries TRBV2 and TRBJ1-2; the D call of TRBD1 is as the table states it, not checked on the DNA. Germline CDR1 is SNHLY and CDR2 is FYNNEI. The CDR3 is 10 residues long, counting both termini. Here the CDR3 reads CASSWDRVFL.

The chain has TRBV28 and TRBJ1-4; D is uncertain. Germline loops: CDR1 MDHEN, CDR2 SYDVKM. This CDR3 region has 14 residues. V lost 3 bases and J 5 bases, leaving 10 bases between the germline ends. The CDR3 DNA follows: TGTGCCAGCAGTTTTTCGGGGTTGAATGAAAAACTGTTTTTT. It codes for CASSFSGLNEKLFF.

V gene TRBV28 combines with J gene TRBJ1-1; 9 bases agree with TRBD1. In germline, CDR1 is MDHEN, CDR2 SYDVKM. Unmatched junction bases numbered 7, after V lost 6 bases and J lost 11 bases. This CDR3 region has 12 residues. In DNA, the CDR3 is TGTGCCAGCAGCCTATCCGGACAGGGGGCTTTCTTT. Translated: CASSLSGQGAFF. The full variable domain, rest sourced from reference TRBV28 and TRBJ1-1, is DVKVTQSSRYLVKRTGEKVFLECVQDMDHENMFWYRQDPGLGLRLIYFSYDVKMKEKGDIPEGYSVSREKKERFSLILESASTNQTSMYLCASSLSGQGAFFGQGTRLTVV.

V and J are TRBV5-6 and TRBJ1-2, with TRBD1 matching over 7 bases. The CDR3 loop spans 17 amino acids. Germline-derived CDR1 and CDR2 are SGHDT and YYEEEE. With V trimmed by 0 bases and J by 2 bases, 10 bases remained unmatched. The CDR3 spells CASSLGVDRAENYGYTF. CDR3 DNA: TGTGCCAGCAGCTTGGGGGTTGACAGGGCTGAAAACTATGGCTACACCTTC.

The rearrangement links TRBV13 to TRBJ1-3; D might be TRBD1 (5 bases). Germline V gene data show CDR1 as PRHDT and CDR2 as FYEKMQ (reference sequence). Trimming left V 4 bases short and J 8 bases short, with 12 bases between. This CDR3 spans 13 amino acids. CDR3 protein: CASSSRRVYTIYF. The CDR3 DNA reads TGTGCCAGCAGCTCCCGCAGGGTATACACCATATATTTT.

This chain joins TRBV19 and TRBJ2-5; TRBD2 is a possible D gene (5 bases). The V gene's germline CDR1 is LNHDA and CDR2 SQIVND (reference sequence). V lost 3 bases, J lost 5 bases, and 16 bases lay in between. There are 15 residues in the CDR3. The CDR3 DNA is TGTGCCAGTAGTATCGACTTGGAGGCCGGGGAGACCCAGTACTTC. It translates to CASSIDLEAGETQYF.

The V call is TRBV27, the J call TRBJ2-1, with D perhaps TRBD2 (6 bases). Trimming shortened V by 5 bases and J by 9 bases, and 20 bases separated the two germline ends. This CDR3 region has 15 residues. CDR1 is MNHEY, CDR2 SMNVEV, per germline (reference sequence). The CDR3 DNA follows: TGTGCCAGCAGTATCCAGCGGGCCAGTGCGGCTGAGCAGTTCTTC. Amino acids: CASSIQRASAAEQFF.

The chain combines TRBV5-1 with TRBJ1-2; D perhaps matches TRBD1 (6 bases). Trimming removed 3 bases at V and 7 bases at J, with 19 bases between. The germline CDR1 and CDR2 sequences are SGHRS and YFSETQ. This CDR3 is 15 amino acids long. The CDR3 coding sequence is TGCGCCAGCAGCTACGGACAGCCCATCGAGAGTGGCTACACCTTC. Encoded protein: CASSYGQPIESGYTF.

J is TRBJ1-1 and V is TRBV4-1; the D gene is possibly TRBD1 (6 bases). This CDR3 has 14 residues. Trimming pared 5 bases from V and 6 bases from J, leaving 16 bases between. The germline gives CDR1 MGHRA, CDR2 YSYEKL. Written as DNA, the CDR3 is TGCGCCAGCAGCGAGGGGGGGGGTGTCGCTGAAGCTTTCTTT. It yields the protein CASSEGGGVAEAFF.